A selection of T cell receptor beta chains follows, all from one sample in a study of T cell changes during pregnancy in multiple sclerosis. Clones were sequenced by immunoSEQ multiplex PCR, and TCRdb holds only the in-frame ones, with some missing. The repertoire includes tens of thousands of clones, 87% of them detected once, and roughly 7.7% sits in the top ten. This material consisted of CD8+ T cells from peripheral blood mononuclear cells, taken after pregnancy. The receptors shown here come from a female donor with multiple sclerosis, enrolled in a pregnancy study. CDR3s include the opening cysteine and the closing phenylalanine or tryptophan. Each record gives: CDR3 protein, CDR3 DNA, V gene, clone size, J gene, D gene. D genes are given only for firm matches. Rows give clone size only sometimes, using once, few, many, or a class for an expanded clone.

cdr3_aa: CASSPTGGASGNTIYF
cdr3_nt: TGTGCCAGCAGTCCTACAGGGGGCGCTTCTGGAAACACCATATATTTT
v_call: TRBV7-2
clone_size: NA
j_call: TRBJ1-3
d_call: TRBD1

cdr3_aa: CASTSGWDSLYEAFF
cdr3_nt: TGTGCCAGCACTTCGGGGTGGGACAGCCTTTATGAAGCTTTCTTT
v_call: TRBV28
clone_size: NA
j_call: TRBJ1-1
d_call: TRBD1

cdr3_aa: CASSLAGPGLRTEAFF
cdr3_nt: TGTGCCAGCAGCTTAGCAGGCCCGGGGTTACGCACTGAAGCTTTCTTT
v_call: TRBV7-9
clone_size: NA
j_call: TRBJ1-1
d_call: NA

cdr3_aa: CASSQHGDTQYF
cdr3_nt: TGCGCCAGCAGTCAGCACGGAGATACGCAGTATTTT
v_call: TRBV23-1
clone_size: NA
j_call: TRBJ2-3
d_call: NA

cdr3_aa: CSVVFTSTPYEQYF
cdr3_nt: TGCAGCGTTGTTTTCACCAGTACCCCCTACGAGCAGTACTTC
v_call: TRBV29-1
clone_size: NA
j_call: TRBJ2-7
d_call: NA

cdr3_aa: CASSSLPGYEQYF
cdr3_nt: TGTGCCAGCAGCTCTCTCCCGGGCTACGAGCAGTACTTC
v_call: TRBV5-4
clone_size: once
j_call: TRBJ2-7
d_call: NA

cdr3_aa: CASNTKTGSLNTGELFF
cdr3_nt: TGCGCCAGCAACACAAAGACAGGCTCCTTAAACACCGGGGAGCTGTTTTTT
v_call: TRBV5-1
clone_size: NA
j_call: TRBJ2-2
d_call: NA

cdr3_aa: CASSAWDRFYEQYF
cdr3_nt: TGTGCCAGCAGTGCCTGGGACAGGTTTTACGAGCAGTACTTC
v_call: TRBV27
clone_size: once
j_call: TRBJ2-7
d_call: TRBD1

cdr3_aa: CATSRDRVRGTGELFF
cdr3_nt: TGTGCCACCAGCAGAGATCGTGTACGGGGGACCGGGGAGCTGTTTTTT
v_call: TRBV15
clone_size: NA
j_call: TRBJ2-2
d_call: NA

cdr3_aa: CASSSTSAYNEQFF
cdr3_nt: TGTGCCAGCAGTTCAACTAGCGCCTACAATGAGCAGTTCTTC
v_call: TRBV6-4
clone_size: once
j_call: TRBJ2-1
d_call: TRBD2

cdr3_aa: CASSVNPDRDGGTGELFF
cdr3_nt: TGTGCCAGCAGCGTCAACCCAGACAGGGATGGCGGTACCGGGGAGCTGTTTTTT
v_call: TRBV9
clone_size: NA
j_call: TRBJ2-2
d_call: TRBD1

cdr3_aa: CASSVDSTGVYGYTF
cdr3_nt: TGTGCCAGCAGCGTAGATAGTACAGGGGTCTATGGCTACACCTTC
v_call: TRBV9
clone_size: NA
j_call: TRBJ1-2
d_call: TRBD1

cdr3_aa: CASSRSYEQFF
cdr3_nt: TGTGCCAGCAGTCGGTCCTATGAGCAGTTCTTC
v_call: TRBV27
clone_size: once
j_call: TRBJ2-1
d_call: NA

cdr3_aa: CASSLEFRVAGELFF
cdr3_nt: TGTGCCAGCAGCTTAGAGTTCAGGGTAGCCGGGGAGCTGTTTTTT
v_call: TRBV11-2
clone_size: NA
j_call: TRBJ2-2
d_call: NA

cdr3_aa: CASSLGYPDREFRTNEKLFF
cdr3_nt: TGTGCCAGCAGCTTAGGCTATCCGGACAGGGAATTTCGCACTAATGAAAAACTGTTTTTT
v_call: TRBV7-8
clone_size: NA
j_call: TRBJ1-4
d_call: TRBD1

cdr3_aa: CASSQDPTASSYNEQFF
cdr3_nt: TGCGCCAGCAGCCAAGATCCGACAGCGAGCTCCTACAATGAGCAGTTCTTC
v_call: TRBV4-1
clone_size: NA
j_call: TRBJ2-1
d_call: NA

cdr3_aa: CASSGHTTTNEKLFF
cdr3_nt: TGTGCCAGCAGCGGGCACACCACAACTAATGAAAAACTGTTTTTT
v_call: TRBV9
clone_size: NA
j_call: TRBJ1-4
d_call: NA

cdr3_aa: CASSATSGIGEQYF
cdr3_nt: TGTGCCAGCAGTGCGACTAGCGGGATCGGCGAGCAGTACTTC
v_call: TRBV2
clone_size: NA
j_call: TRBJ2-7
d_call: TRBD2

cdr3_aa: CASSLELSSWTDTQYF
cdr3_nt: TGTGCCAGCAGCTTGGAGTTGTCTAGCTGGACGGATACGCAGTATTTT
v_call: TRBV5-8
clone_size: NA
j_call: TRBJ2-3
d_call: NA

cdr3_aa: CASSYYPTGEMNTEAFF
cdr3_nt: TGTGCCAGCAGCTACTACCCGACAGGTGAGATGAACACTGAAGCTTTCTTT
v_call: TRBV21-1
clone_size: NA
j_call: TRBJ1-1
d_call: NA

cdr3_aa: CASSLSAGMNTEAFF
cdr3_nt: TGTGCCAGCAGTTTATCGGCAGGGATGAACACTGAAGCTTTCTTT
v_call: TRBV27
clone_size: NA
j_call: TRBJ1-1
d_call: NA

cdr3_aa: CASGLTTGGKAGELFF
cdr3_nt: TGTGCTAGTGGTTTGACGACAGGGGGTAAAGCCGGGGAGCTGTTTTTT
v_call: TRBV12-5
clone_size: NA
j_call: TRBJ2-2
d_call: TRBD1

cdr3_aa: CASSLTTPGVGDYEQYF
cdr3_nt: TGTGCCAGCAGCTTAACAACGCCGGGGGTAGGGGACTACGAGCAGTACTTC
v_call: TRBV7-3
clone_size: NA
j_call: TRBJ2-7
d_call: NA

cdr3_aa: CASSTPETGPNTEAFF
cdr3_nt: TGTGCCAGCAGCACCCCAGAGACAGGACCCAACACTGAAGCTTTCTTT
v_call: TRBV7-9
clone_size: NA
j_call: TRBJ1-1
d_call: NA

cdr3_aa: CASSDTTDSGNTIYF
cdr3_nt: TGTGCCAGCAGTGACACTACGGACTCTGGAAACACCATATATTTT
v_call: TRBV6-4
clone_size: NA
j_call: TRBJ1-3
d_call: NA

cdr3_aa: CASSRHRDRGSGANVLTF
cdr3_nt: TGTGCCAGCAGCCGTCATCGGGATAGGGGGTCTGGGGCCAACGTCCTGACTTTC
v_call: TRBV5-4
clone_size: once
j_call: TRBJ2-6
d_call: NA

cdr3_aa: CASSGAGGSYNEQFF
cdr3_nt: TGTGCCAGCTCCGGAGCGGGTGGCTCCTACAATGAGCAGTTCTTC
v_call: TRBV6-4
clone_size: NA
j_call: TRBJ2-1
d_call: NA

cdr3_aa: CASSRDMGEQFF
cdr3_nt: TGTGCCAGCAGTCGGGACATGGGTGAGCAGTTCTTC
v_call: TRBV6-1
clone_size: once
j_call: TRBJ2-1
d_call: NA

cdr3_aa: CASSPGTENTEAFF
cdr3_nt: TGTGCCAGCAGTCCCGGGACAGAGAACACTGAAGCTTTCTTT
v_call: TRBV28
clone_size: once
j_call: TRBJ1-1
d_call: TRBD1

cdr3_aa: CASSEPSTSFGYGYTF
cdr3_nt: TGTGCCAGCAGTGAGCCGTCCACGAGTTTCGGCTATGGCTACACCTTC
v_call: TRBV6-1
clone_size: once
j_call: TRBJ1-2
d_call: NA

cdr3_aa: CASKGQFYEQYF
cdr3_nt: TGCGCCAGTAAGGGACAGTTCTACGAGCAGTACTTC
v_call: TRBV5-1
clone_size: NA
j_call: TRBJ2-7
d_call: TRBD1

cdr3_aa: CASSIQGAYNEQFF
cdr3_nt: TGTGCCAGTAGTATCCAGGGGGCCTACAATGAGCAGTTCTTC
v_call: TRBV19
clone_size: NA
j_call: TRBJ2-1
d_call: TRBD1

cdr3_aa: CASSTGGTYNEQFF
cdr3_nt: TGTGCCAGCAGCACGGGGGGCACCTACAATGAGCAGTTCTTC
v_call: TRBV11-3
clone_size: NA
j_call: TRBJ2-1
d_call: NA

cdr3_aa: CASSQTGMPGELFF
cdr3_nt: TGCGCCAGCAGTCAGACAGGGATGCCCGGGGAGCTGTTTTTT
v_call: TRBV5-1
clone_size: NA
j_call: TRBJ2-2
d_call: TRBD1

cdr3_aa: CSGGSLGNTEAFF
cdr3_nt: TGCAGCGGCGGGAGTTTGGGAAACACTGAAGCTTTCTTT
v_call: TRBV29-1
clone_size: few
j_call: TRBJ1-1
d_call: NA

cdr3_aa: CASNDLQVYQETQYF
cdr3_nt: TGTGCCAGCAACGACCTACAGGTTTACCAAGAGACCCAGTACTTC
v_call: TRBV7-9
clone_size: NA
j_call: TRBJ2-5
d_call: NA

cdr3_aa: CASSGTSGSYNEQFF
cdr3_nt: TGTGCCAGCAGTGGGACTAGCGGGAGTTACAATGAGCAGTTCTTC
v_call: TRBV6-1
clone_size: NA
j_call: TRBJ2-1
d_call: TRBD2

cdr3_aa: CASSSIANEQFF
cdr3_nt: TGTGCCAGCAGCTCGATAGCCAATGAGCAGTTCTTC
v_call: TRBV11-2
clone_size: NA
j_call: TRBJ2-1
d_call: NA

cdr3_aa: CASRTDTSGRAGEQFF
cdr3_nt: TGTGCCAGCCGCACCGATACTAGCGGGAGGGCCGGCGAGCAGTTCTTC
v_call: TRBV14
clone_size: NA
j_call: TRBJ2-1
d_call: TRBD2

cdr3_aa: CASSVGGESATNEKLFF
cdr3_nt: TGTGCCAGCAGCGTAGGGGGAGAATCTGCAACTAATGAAAAACTGTTTTTT
v_call: TRBV9
clone_size: NA
j_call: TRBJ1-4
d_call: NA

cdr3_aa: CASSEGGSPTDTQYF
cdr3_nt: TGTGCCAGCAGTGAAGGCGGCTCCCCCACAGATACGCAGTATTTT
v_call: TRBV6-1
clone_size: medium-sized
j_call: TRBJ2-3
d_call: NA

cdr3_aa: CASSSPPRGRAPGRLREQYF
cdr3_nt: TGTGCCAGCAGTTCGCCTCCCCGCGGGAGGGCCCCCGGTAGACTAAGGGAGCAGTACTTC
v_call: TRBV27
clone_size: NA
j_call: TRBJ2-7
d_call: TRBD2

cdr3_aa: CASSPSLTGRAFF
cdr3_nt: TGTGCCAGCAGCCCCTCACTGACAGGTCGGGCTTTCTTT
v_call: TRBV6-5
clone_size: NA
j_call: TRBJ1-1
d_call: NA

cdr3_aa: CASSLVGGAGLSYEQYF
cdr3_nt: TGTGCCAGCAGCTTAGTCGGGGGAGCGGGATTATCCTACGAGCAGTACTTC
v_call: TRBV7-2
clone_size: few
j_call: TRBJ2-7
d_call: TRBD2

cdr3_aa: CASSHWTSDSYNEQFF
cdr3_nt: TGCGCCAGCAGCCACTGGACTAGCGACTCCTACAATGAGCAGTTCTTC
v_call: TRBV4-1
clone_size: NA
j_call: TRBJ2-1
d_call: TRBD2

cdr3_aa: CASSEALAHTDTQYF
cdr3_nt: TGTGCCAGCAGTGAAGCGCTAGCCCATACAGATACGCAGTATTTT
v_call: TRBV6-1
clone_size: NA
j_call: TRBJ2-3
d_call: NA

cdr3_aa: CASSSGTASYEQYF
cdr3_nt: TGTGCCAGCAGCTCCGGGACAGCAAGCTACGAGCAGTACTTC
v_call: TRBV5-4
clone_size: NA
j_call: TRBJ2-7
d_call: TRBD1

cdr3_aa: CASSQVLAGYEQYF
cdr3_nt: TGCGCCAGCAGCCAAGTCCTAGCGGGGTACGAGCAGTACTTC
v_call: TRBV4-3
clone_size: NA
j_call: TRBJ2-7
d_call: TRBD2

cdr3_aa: CATSPDRGPYGYTF
cdr3_nt: TGTGCCACCAGCCCAGACAGGGGTCCCTATGGCTACACCTTC
v_call: TRBV15
clone_size: many
j_call: TRBJ1-2
d_call: TRBD1

cdr3_aa: CASSLYSRTEAFF
cdr3_nt: TGTGCCAGCAGCCTATATAGTCGCACTGAAGCTTTCTTT
v_call: TRBV7-2
clone_size: NA
j_call: TRBJ1-1
d_call: NA

cdr3_aa: CASRTTPGQGTHYSNQPQHF
cdr3_nt: TGTGCCAGCCGGACAACACCGGGACAGGGGACCCATTATAGCAATCAGCCCCAGCATTTT
v_call: TRBV21-1
clone_size: NA
j_call: TRBJ1-5
d_call: NA

cdr3_aa: CSVEGRGSSYEQYF
cdr3_nt: TGCAGCGTTGAAGGCAGGGGGAGCTCCTACGAGCAGTACTTC
v_call: TRBV29-1
clone_size: NA
j_call: TRBJ2-7
d_call: TRBD1

cdr3_aa: CASSATGNRADTQYF
cdr3_nt: TGCGCCAGCAGTGCAACGGGAAATAGGGCAGATACGCAGTATTTT
v_call: TRBV10-1
clone_size: NA
j_call: TRBJ2-3
d_call: NA

cdr3_aa: CASSLTGTSGTGKQFF
cdr3_nt: TGTGCCAGCAGTTTAACCGGGACTAGCGGGACAGGGAAGCAGTTCTTC
v_call: TRBV6-5
clone_size: NA
j_call: TRBJ2-1
d_call: TRBD2

cdr3_aa: CASSLGSNTEAFF
cdr3_nt: TGTGCCAGCAGCTTGGGGAGCAACACTGAAGCTTTCTTT
v_call: TRBV11-3
clone_size: NA
j_call: TRBJ1-1
d_call: NA

cdr3_aa: CASSPLTLQGGTDTQYF
cdr3_nt: TGCGCCAGCAGCCCACTCACTTTACAGGGCGGCACAGATACGCAGTATTTT
v_call: TRBV4-1
clone_size: NA
j_call: TRBJ2-3
d_call: NA

cdr3_aa: CASSLIAGFRLMNTEAFF
cdr3_nt: TGTGCCAGCAGCCTAATCGCAGGGTTTCGCTTAATGAACACTGAAGCTTTCTTT
v_call: TRBV5-6
clone_size: NA
j_call: TRBJ1-1
d_call: NA

cdr3_aa: CATSSGQGAGQPQHF
cdr3_nt: TGTGCCACCAGCAGTGGACAGGGGGCCGGTCAGCCCCAGCATTTT
v_call: TRBV15
clone_size: NA
j_call: TRBJ1-5
d_call: TRBD1

cdr3_aa: CASSQFLGDTDTQYF
cdr3_nt: TGCGCCAGCAGCCAATTTCTAGGGGATACAGATACGCAGTATTTT
v_call: TRBV4-1
clone_size: NA
j_call: TRBJ2-3
d_call: NA